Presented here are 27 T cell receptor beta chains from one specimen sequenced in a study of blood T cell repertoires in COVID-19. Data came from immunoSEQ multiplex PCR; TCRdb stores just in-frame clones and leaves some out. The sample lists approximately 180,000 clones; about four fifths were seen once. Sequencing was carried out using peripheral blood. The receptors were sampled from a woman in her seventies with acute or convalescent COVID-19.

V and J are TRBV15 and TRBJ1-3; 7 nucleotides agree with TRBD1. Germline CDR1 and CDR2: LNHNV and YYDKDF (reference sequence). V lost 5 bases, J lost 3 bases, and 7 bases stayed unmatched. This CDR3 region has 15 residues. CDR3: CATSPRQGSGNTIYF. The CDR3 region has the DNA TGTGCCACCAGCCCCCGACAGGGTAGTGGAAACACCATATATTTT.

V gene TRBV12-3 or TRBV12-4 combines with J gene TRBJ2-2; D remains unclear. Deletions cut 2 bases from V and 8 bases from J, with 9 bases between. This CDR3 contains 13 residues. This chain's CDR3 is CASSLPPHGELFF. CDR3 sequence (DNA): TGTGCCAGCAGTTTACCCCCCCATGGGGAGCTGTTTTTT.

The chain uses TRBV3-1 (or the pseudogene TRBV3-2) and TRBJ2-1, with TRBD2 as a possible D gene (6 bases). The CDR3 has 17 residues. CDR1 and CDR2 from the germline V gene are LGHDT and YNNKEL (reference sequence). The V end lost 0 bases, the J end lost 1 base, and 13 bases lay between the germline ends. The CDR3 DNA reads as TGTGCCAGCAGCCAAGAGGTCGGGAGAGTTTCCTACAATGAGCAGTTCTTC. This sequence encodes CASSQEVGRVSYNEQFF.

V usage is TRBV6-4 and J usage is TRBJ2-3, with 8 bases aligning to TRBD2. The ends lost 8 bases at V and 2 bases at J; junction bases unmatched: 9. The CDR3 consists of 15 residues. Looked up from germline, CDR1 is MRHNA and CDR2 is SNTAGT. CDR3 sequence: CASSVAGTSTDTQYF. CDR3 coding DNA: TGTGCCAGCTCTGTAGCGGGGACGTCCACAGATACGCAGTATTTT.

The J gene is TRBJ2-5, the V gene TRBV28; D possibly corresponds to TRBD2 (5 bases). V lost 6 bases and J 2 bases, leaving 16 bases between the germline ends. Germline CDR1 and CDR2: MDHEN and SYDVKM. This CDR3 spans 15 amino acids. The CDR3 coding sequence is TGTGCCAGCAGCCAAGTAATTCCGGGGCAAGAGACCCAGTACTTC. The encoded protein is CASSQVIPGQETQYF.

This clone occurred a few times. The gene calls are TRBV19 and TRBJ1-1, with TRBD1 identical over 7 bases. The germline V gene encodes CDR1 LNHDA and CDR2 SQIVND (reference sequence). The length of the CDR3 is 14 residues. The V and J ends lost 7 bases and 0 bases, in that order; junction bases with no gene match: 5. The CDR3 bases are TGTGCCAGTACGCCGACAGGGCTGAACACTGAAGCTTTCTTT. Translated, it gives CASTPTGLNTEAFF.

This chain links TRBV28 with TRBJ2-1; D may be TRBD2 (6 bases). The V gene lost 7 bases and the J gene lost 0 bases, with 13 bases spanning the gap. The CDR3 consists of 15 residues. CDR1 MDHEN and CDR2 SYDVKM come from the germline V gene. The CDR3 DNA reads TGTGCCAGCAATTCCGGAGGGAACTCCTACAATGAGCAGTTCTTC. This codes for CASNSGGNSYNEQFF.

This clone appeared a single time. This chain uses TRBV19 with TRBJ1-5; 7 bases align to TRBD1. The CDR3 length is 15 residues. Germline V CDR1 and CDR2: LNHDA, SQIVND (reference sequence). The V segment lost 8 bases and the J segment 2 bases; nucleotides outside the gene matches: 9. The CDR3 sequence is CASWDSQGGNQPQHF. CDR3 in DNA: TGTGCCAGTTGGGACAGCCAAGGTGGCAATCAGCCCCAGCATTTT.

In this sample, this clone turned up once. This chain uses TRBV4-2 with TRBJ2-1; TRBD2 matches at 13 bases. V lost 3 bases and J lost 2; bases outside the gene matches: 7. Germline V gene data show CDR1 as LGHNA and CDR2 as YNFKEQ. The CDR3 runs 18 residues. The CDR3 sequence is CASSQEPGTSGTYNEQFF. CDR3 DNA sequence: TGTGCCAGCAGCCAGGAACCGGGGACTAGCGGGACCTACAATGAGCAGTTCTTC.

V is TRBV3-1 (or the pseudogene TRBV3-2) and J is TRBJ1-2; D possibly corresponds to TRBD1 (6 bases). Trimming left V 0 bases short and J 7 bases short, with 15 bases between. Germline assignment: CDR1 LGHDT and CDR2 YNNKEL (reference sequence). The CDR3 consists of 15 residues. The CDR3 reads CASSQEWEGVGGYTF. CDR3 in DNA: TGTGCCAGCAGCCAAGAATGGGAGGGGGTAGGTGGCTACACCTTC.

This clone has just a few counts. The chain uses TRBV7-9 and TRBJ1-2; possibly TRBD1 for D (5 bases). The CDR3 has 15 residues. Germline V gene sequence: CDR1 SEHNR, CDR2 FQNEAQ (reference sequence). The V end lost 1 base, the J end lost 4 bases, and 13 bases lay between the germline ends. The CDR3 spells CASSLDRGAGYGYTF. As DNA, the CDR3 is TGTGCCAGCAGCTTAGATCGCGGGGCTGGCTATGGCTACACCTTC. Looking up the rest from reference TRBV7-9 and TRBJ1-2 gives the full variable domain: DTGVSQNPRHKITKRGQNVTFRCDPISEHNRLYWYRQTLGQGPEFLTYFQNEAQLEKSRLLSDRFSAERPKGSFSTLEIQRTEQGDSAMYLCASSLDRGAGYGYTFGSGTRLTVV.

CDR3 region: CASSPTRGSSYEQYF. CDR3 bases: TGTGCCAGCTCACCCACCAGGGGATCTTCCTACGAGCAGTACTTC. The rearrangement links TRBV18 to TRBJ2-7; a possible D gene is TRBD1 (6 bases). Germline-derived CDR1 and CDR2 are KGHSH and LQKENI. V lost 3 bases and J lost 1, with 13 bases in between. The CDR3 consists of 15 residues.

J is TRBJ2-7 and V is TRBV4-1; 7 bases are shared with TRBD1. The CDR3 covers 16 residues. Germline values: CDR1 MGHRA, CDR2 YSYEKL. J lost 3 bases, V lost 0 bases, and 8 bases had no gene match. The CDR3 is CASSQDKTGVGYEQYF. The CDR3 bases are TGCGCCAGCAGCCAAGATAAAACAGGGGTGGGCTACGAGCAGTACTTC.

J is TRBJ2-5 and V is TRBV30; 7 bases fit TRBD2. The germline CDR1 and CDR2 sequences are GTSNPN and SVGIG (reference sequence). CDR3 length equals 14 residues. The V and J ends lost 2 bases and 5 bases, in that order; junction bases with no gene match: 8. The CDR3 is CAWSRGRALETQYF. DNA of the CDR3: TGTGCCTGGAGTCGGGGGAGGGCCCTTGAGACCCAGTACTTC.

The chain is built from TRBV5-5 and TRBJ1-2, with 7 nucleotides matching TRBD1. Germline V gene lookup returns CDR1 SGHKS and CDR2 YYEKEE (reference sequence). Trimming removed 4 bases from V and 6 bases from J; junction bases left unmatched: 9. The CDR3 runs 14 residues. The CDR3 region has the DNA TGTGCCAGCAGCATCCCGACAGGGTTGGATGGCTACACCTTC. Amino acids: CASSIPTGLDGYTF.

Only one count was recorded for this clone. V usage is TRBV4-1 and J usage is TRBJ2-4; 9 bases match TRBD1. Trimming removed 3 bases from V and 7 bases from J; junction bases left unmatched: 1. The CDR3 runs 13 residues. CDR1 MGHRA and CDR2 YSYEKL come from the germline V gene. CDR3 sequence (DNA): TGCGCCAGCAGCCATGGACAGGGGAACATTCAGTACTTC. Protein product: CASSHGQGNIQYF.

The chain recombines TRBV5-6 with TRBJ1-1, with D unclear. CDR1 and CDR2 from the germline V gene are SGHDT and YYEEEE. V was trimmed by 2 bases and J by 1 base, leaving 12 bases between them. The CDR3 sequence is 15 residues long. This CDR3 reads CASSFSVRPNTEAFF. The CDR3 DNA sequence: TGTGCCAGCAGCTTTTCTGTGCGGCCGAACACTGAAGCTTTCTTT.

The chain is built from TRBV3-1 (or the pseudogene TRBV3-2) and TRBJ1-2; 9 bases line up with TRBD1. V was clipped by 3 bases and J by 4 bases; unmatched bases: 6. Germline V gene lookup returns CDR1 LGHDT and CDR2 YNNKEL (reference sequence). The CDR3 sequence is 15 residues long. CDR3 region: CASSHRQGGSYGYTF. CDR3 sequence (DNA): TGTGCCAGCAGCCATCGACAGGGGGGCAGCTATGGCTACACCTTC.

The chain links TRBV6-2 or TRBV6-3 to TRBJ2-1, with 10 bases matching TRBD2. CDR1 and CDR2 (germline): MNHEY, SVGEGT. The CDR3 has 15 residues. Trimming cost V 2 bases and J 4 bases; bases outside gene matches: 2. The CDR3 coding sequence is TGTGCCAGCAGTTACACTAGCGGGGCATACAATGAGCAGTTCTTC. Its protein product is CASSYTSGAYNEQFF.

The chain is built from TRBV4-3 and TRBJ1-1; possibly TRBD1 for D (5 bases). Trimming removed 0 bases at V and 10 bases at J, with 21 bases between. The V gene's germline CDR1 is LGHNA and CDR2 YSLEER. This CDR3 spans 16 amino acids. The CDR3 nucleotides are TGCGCCAGCAGCCAAGAGGTGGGTAGGTGGGGCCGAGGAGCTTTCTTT. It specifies CASSQEVGRWGRGAFF.

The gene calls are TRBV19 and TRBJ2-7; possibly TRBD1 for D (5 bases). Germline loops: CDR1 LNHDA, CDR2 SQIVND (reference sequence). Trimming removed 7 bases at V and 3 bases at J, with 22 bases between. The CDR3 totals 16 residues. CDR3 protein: CASNVDSGSPLYEQYF. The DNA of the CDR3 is TGTGCCAGTAACGTAGACAGTGGATCCCCTCTCTACGAGCAGTACTTC.

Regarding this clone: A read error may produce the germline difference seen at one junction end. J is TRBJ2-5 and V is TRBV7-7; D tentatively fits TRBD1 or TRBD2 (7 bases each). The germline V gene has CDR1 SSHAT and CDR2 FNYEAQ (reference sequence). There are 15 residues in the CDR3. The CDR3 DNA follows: TGTGCTAGCAGCTTAGCAGGGGGGGGCCCGGAGACCCAGTACTTC. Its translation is CASSLAGGGPETQYF. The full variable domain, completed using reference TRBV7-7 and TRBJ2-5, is GAGVSQSPRYKVTKRGQDVTLRCDPISSHATLYWYQQALGQGPEFLTYFNYEAQPDKSGLPSDRFSAERPEGSISTLTIQRTEQRDSAMYRCASSLAGGGPETQYFGPGTRLLVL.

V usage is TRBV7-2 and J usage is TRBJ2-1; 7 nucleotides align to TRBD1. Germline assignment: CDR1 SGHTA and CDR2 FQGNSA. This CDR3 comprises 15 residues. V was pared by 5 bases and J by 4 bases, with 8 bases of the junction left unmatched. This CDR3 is CASSAGGSFYNEQFF. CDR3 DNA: TGTGCCAGCAGCGCAGGGGGTTCGTTTTACAATGAGCAGTTCTTC.

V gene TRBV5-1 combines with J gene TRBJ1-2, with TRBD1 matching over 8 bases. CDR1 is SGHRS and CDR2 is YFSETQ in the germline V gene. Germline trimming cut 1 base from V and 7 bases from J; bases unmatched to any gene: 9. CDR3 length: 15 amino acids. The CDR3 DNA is TGCGCCAGCAGCTTGATCGGACAGGGTCAGATTGGCTACACCTTC. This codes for CASSLIGQGQIGYTF.

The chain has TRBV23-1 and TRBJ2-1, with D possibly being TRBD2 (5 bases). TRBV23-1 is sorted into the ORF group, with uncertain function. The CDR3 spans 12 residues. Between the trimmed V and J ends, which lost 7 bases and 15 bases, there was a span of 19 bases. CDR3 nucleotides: TGCGCCAGCATTCGAGAGGGCCCAAGGCCGTTCTTC. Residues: CASIREGPRPFF.

The CDR3 DNA reads as TGTGCCAGCAGCGGACAGGGTGGTCACACAGATACGCAGTATTTT. Encoded protein: CASSGQGGHTDTQYF. The chain uses TRBV13 and TRBJ2-3; TRBD1 aligns across 8 bases. V shed 5 bases and J 2 bases; nucleotides not matched to a gene: 6. CDR1 and CDR2 from the germline V gene are PRHDT and FYEKMQ (reference sequence). This CDR3 spans 15 amino acids.

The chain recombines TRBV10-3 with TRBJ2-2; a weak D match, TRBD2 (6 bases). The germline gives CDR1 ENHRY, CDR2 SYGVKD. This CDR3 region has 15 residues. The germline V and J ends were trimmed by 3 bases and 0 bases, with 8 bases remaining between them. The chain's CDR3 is CAISDSGANTGELFF. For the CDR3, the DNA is TGTGCCATCAGTGACTCGGGGGCGAACACCGGGGAGCTGTTTTTT.